One and the same sample provided the 3 T cell receptor beta chains below, sequenced in a study of blood T cells in healthy people across ages. Sample-barcoded 5' priming and a J-beta primer mix drove a second PCR of about 6 to 12 cycles. TCRdb recomputed calls from the 5' RACE reads with MiXCR, one row per CDR3 protein. The sample records over 600,000 distinct CDR3 sequences, more than 20% being singletons. Sequencing was done on a sample of blood. The receptors here all came from a man between 65 and 80 years old in good health.

The genes are TRBV1 and TRBJ2-7; the table's D call, TRBD2, was not checked against the DNA. TRBV1 is flagged as a pseudogene. The CDR3 runs to 19 residues. CDR3 amino acids: CTSSQTPLTLAGGKGEQYF. DNA of the CDR3: TGCACCAGCAGCCAGACCCCTCTAACCCTAGCGGGAGGTAAGGGCGAGCAGTACTTC.

The chain couples TRBV10-3 to TRBJ2-5, with D tentatively TRBD1 or TRBD2 (5 bases each). CDR1 and CDR2 from the germline V gene are ENHRY and SYGVKD. Trimming pared 6 bases from V and 11 bases from J, leaving 22 bases between. The CDR3 is 14 residues long. The CDR3 coding sequence is TGTGCCATCAGGGGGACGGCTTACGGTGAAGAGCAGTACTTC. Translated, it gives CAIRGTAYGEEQYF.

The chain is built from TRBV5-1 and TRBJ2-3; 14 bases fit TRBD2. This CDR3 is 18 amino acids long. V was pared by 2 bases and J by 4 bases, with 9 bases of the junction left unmatched. Germline CDR1 SGHRS, CDR2 YFSETQ. CDR3 bases: TGCGCCAGCAGCTTAGGGACTAGCGGGAGTGGTCAAGCAGATACGCAGTATTTT. Translated: CASSLGTSGSGQADTQYF. The full variable domain, completed using reference TRBV5-1 and TRBJ2-3, is KAGVTQTPRYLIKTRGQQVTLSCSPISGHRSVSWYQQTPGQGLQFLFEYFSETQRNKGNFPGRFSGRQFSNSRSEMNVSTLELGDSALYLCASSLGTSGSGQADTQYFGPGTRLTVL.